This T cell receptor beta chain is from a study of tumor T cells in aggressive B-cell lymphoma. Sequencing was performed with immunoSEQ multiplex PCR; in TCRdb, only in-frame clones are kept and a portion is missing. The data show 10,000 or so clones, around 84% seen once. CDR3 length: 14 amino acids. V gave up 7 bases and J gave up 3 bases; unmatched junction bases: 9. From germline, CDR1 is SNHLY and CDR2 FYNNEI. The origin of this receptor is an adult with diffuse large B cell lymphoma. The V gene is TRBV2, the J gene TRBJ2-7; TRBD1 matches 7 bases. Sequenced: tumor tissue. CDR3 residues: CASTGQGGVYEQYF. CDR3 in DNA: TGTGCCAGCACTGGACAAGGGGGCGTCTACGAGCAGTACTTC. The whole variable domain, remainder taken from reference TRBV2 and TRBJ2-7, is EPEVTQTPSHQVTQMGQEVILRCVPISNHLYFYWYRQILGQKVEFLVSFYNNEISEKSEIFDDQFSVERPDGSNFTLKIRSTKLEDSAMYFCASTGQGGVYEQYFGPGTRLTVT.